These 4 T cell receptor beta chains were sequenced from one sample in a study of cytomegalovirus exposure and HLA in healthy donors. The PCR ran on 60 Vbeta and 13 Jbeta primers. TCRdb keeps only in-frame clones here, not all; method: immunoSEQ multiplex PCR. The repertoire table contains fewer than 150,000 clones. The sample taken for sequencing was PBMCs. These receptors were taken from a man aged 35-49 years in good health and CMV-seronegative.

The CDR3 bases are TGCGCCAGCAGCTTACAAGACACCGGGGAGCTGTTTTTT. This codes for CASSLQDTGELFF. The J gene is TRBJ2-2, the V gene TRBV5-1; D is ambiguous. The germline gives CDR1 SGHRS, CDR2 YFSETQ. V was trimmed by 2 bases and J by 3 bases, leaving 5 bases between them. This CDR3 is 13 amino acids long. The full variable domain, its missing parts supplied by reference TRBV5-1 and TRBJ2-2, is KAGVTQTPRYLIKTRGQQVTLSCSPISGHRSVSWYQQTPGQGLQFLFEYFSETQRNKGNFPGRFSGRQFSNSRSEMNVSTLELGDSALYLCASSLQDTGELFFGEGSRLTVL.

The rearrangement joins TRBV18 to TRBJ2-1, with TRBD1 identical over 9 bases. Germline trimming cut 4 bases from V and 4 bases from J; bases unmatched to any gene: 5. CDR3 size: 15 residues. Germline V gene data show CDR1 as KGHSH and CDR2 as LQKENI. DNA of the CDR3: TGTGCCAGCTCACTATTACAGGGGGCATACAATGAGCAGTTCTTC. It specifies CASSLLQGAYNEQFF.

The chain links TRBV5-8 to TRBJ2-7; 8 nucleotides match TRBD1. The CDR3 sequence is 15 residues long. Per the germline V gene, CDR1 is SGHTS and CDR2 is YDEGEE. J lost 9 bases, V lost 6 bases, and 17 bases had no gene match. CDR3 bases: TGTGCCAGCACCCTAGCCCGGGACAGGCTACGAGGGCAGTACTTC. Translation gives CASTLARDRLRGQYF.

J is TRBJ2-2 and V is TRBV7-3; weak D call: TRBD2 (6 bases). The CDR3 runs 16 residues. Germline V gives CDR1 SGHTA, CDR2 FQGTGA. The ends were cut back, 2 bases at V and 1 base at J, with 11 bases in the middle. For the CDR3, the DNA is TGTGCCAGCAGCTTATTGGCGGGGAGGAACACCGGGGAGCTGTTTTTT. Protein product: CASSLLAGRNTGELFF.